Below, 26 T cell receptor beta chains from the same sample are listed, as sequenced in a study of T cells after somatic rescue of genetic block. Clones were sequenced by immunoSEQ multiplex PCR, and TCRdb holds only the in-frame ones, with some missing. The sample includes approximately 65,000 clones, roughly 92% of them seen just once. Sequencing used peripheral blood mononuclear cells (PBMCs). All receptors derive from a man aged 40-49 years.

The rearrangement links TRBV7-8 to TRBJ2-7; 7 nucleotides agree with TRBD1. The V gene's germline CDR1 is SGHVS and CDR2 FQNEAQ. After removal of 5 bases from V and 1 base from J, the junction contained 5 bases not matched to a gene. There are 14 residues in the CDR3. CDR3 nucleotide sequence: TGTGCCAGCAGCCTACGGACAGGTTCCTACGAGCAGTACTTC. Its protein product is CASSLRTGSYEQYF.

The chain combines TRBV28 with TRBJ2-2; D unresolved. V was cut by 2 bases and J by 1 base, with 8 bases left in between. The CDR3 is 15 amino acids. The germline gives CDR1 MDHEN, CDR2 SYDVKM. In DNA, the CDR3 is TGTGCCAGCAGTTTACAGGTCCTGAACACCGGGGAGCTGTTTTTT. This sequence encodes CASSLQVLNTGELFF.

The chain carries TRBV28 and TRBJ2-6; perhaps TRBD2 as D (5 bases). V gave up 2 bases and J gave up 2 bases, with 10 bases separating them. The germline CDR1 and CDR2 sequences are MDHEN and SYDVKM. The CDR3 spans 16 residues. The CDR3 sequence is CASSLSPGAGANVLTF. The CDR3 nucleotides are TGTGCCAGCAGTTTAAGCCCCGGGGCTGGGGCCAACGTCCTGACTTTC.

The J gene is TRBJ1-2, the V gene TRBV9, with D possibly TRBD1 on 5 matching bases. V shed 2 bases and J shed 6 bases, with 11 bases lying between them. Germline lookup yields CDR1 SGDLS and CDR2 YYNGEE. The CDR3 totals 13 residues. Written as DNA, the CDR3 is TGTGCCAGCAGCGTGGCGTTGGGGGATGGCTACACCTTC. This sequence encodes CASSVALGDGYTF.

CDR3 loop: CASRLDNEGYTF. In DNA form, the CDR3 reads TGTGCCAGCAGGTTGGACAATGAGGGCTACACCTTC. The rearrangement uses TRBV7-2 and TRBJ1-2; D may be TRBD1 (5 bases). The CDR3 has 12 residues. V lost 6 bases and J 8 bases, leaving 13 bases between the germline ends. The V gene's germline CDR1 is SGHTA and CDR2 FQGNSA.

The CDR3 DNA follows: TGTGCCATCAGTGAAGTCCGGGATCTCTCCTACGAGCAGTACTTC. Its translation: CAISEVRDLSYEQYF. This rearrangement joins TRBV10-3 to TRBJ2-7; D might be TRBD2 (5 bases). Germline V gives CDR1 ENHRY, CDR2 SYGVKD. The ends were cut back, 3 bases at V and 0 bases at J, with 12 bases in the middle. CDR3 length: 15 residues.

The rearrangement uses TRBV28 and TRBJ2-1; D is possibly TRBD1 or TRBD2 (5 bases each). Germline V gene lookup returns CDR1 MDHEN and CDR2 SYDVKM. This CDR3 contains 16 residues. Trimming cost V 5 bases and J 2 bases, with 16 bases left between them. CDR3: CASSPSEGWAYNEQFF. The CDR3 DNA is TGTGCCAGCAGTCCCTCAGAGGGGTGGGCCTACAATGAGCAGTTCTTC.

Here the CDR3 DNA reads TGTGCCAGCAGTTTTATGACAGGGGGAACCTATAATTCACCCCTCCACTTT. It encodes CASSFMTGGTYNSPLHF. J is TRBJ1-6 and V is TRBV27; 9 bases align to TRBD1. The CDR3 is 17 residues long. Germline V gene data show CDR1 as MNHEY and CDR2 as SMNVEV (reference sequence). V lost 3 bases, J lost 2 bases, and 5 bases stayed unmatched.

V and J are TRBV19 and TRBJ2-3; D is unclear. CDR1 is LNHDA and CDR2 is SQIVND in the germline V gene (reference sequence). Trimming left V 4 bases short and J 2 bases short, with 7 bases between. This CDR3 is built from 13 residues. The CDR3 DNA reads TGTGCCAGTAGTAGCCAGCACACAGATACGCAGTATTTT. Protein sequence: CASSSQHTDTQYF.

The gene calls are TRBV7-9 and TRBJ2-3, with D perhaps TRBD1 (6 bases). V shed 11 bases and J shed 0 bases, with 18 bases lying between them. The CDR3 sequence is 15 residues long. Germline CDR1 and CDR2: SEHNR and FQNEAQ (reference sequence). This CDR3 reads CASRDIASSTDTQYF. The CDR3 DNA reads TGTGCCTCCCGGGACATCGCCTCTAGCACAGATACGCAGTATTTT.

V and J are TRBV2 and TRBJ1-1, with a weak D call TRBD1 (5 bases). V gave up 7 bases and J gave up 2 bases, with 14 bases separating them. The CDR3 loop spans 14 amino acids. CDR1 is SNHLY and CDR2 is FYNNEI in the germline V gene. CDR3 DNA: TGTGCCAGCATTCGTCAGGGAGGAAACACTGAAGCTTTCTTT. The encoded protein is CASIRQGGNTEAFF.

The chain recombines TRBV6-1 with TRBJ1-1; 8 bases agree with TRBD1. Germline CDR1 is MNHNS and CDR2 is SASEGT. There are 13 residues in the CDR3. J lost 5 bases, V lost 7 bases, and 6 bases had no gene match. Here the CDR3 DNA reads TGTGCCAGCATTGGACAGGGAAAAACTGAAGCTTTCTTT. Translated, it gives CASIGQGKTEAFF.

The chain recombines TRBV4-3 with TRBJ2-3, with D tentatively TRBD2 (6 bases). Trimming took 4 bases from V and 2 from J, leaving 16 bases between them. This CDR3 has 16 amino acids. Per the germline V gene, CDR1 is LGHNA and CDR2 is YSLEER. The CDR3 loop is CASSLIGGVTTDTQYF. CDR3 bases: TGCGCCAGCAGCCTAATCGGGGGAGTGACCACAGATACGCAGTATTTT.

The chain links TRBV5-1 to TRBJ1-2; D gene uncertain. Looked up from germline, CDR1 is SGHRS and CDR2 is YFSETQ. V was shortened by 4 bases and J by 4 bases, with 11 bases between the two germline ends. The CDR3 has 13 residues. The CDR3 nucleotides are TGCGCCAGCAGCCGGGAGGGAGGCTATGGCTACACCTTC. Its protein is CASSREGGYGYTF.

V and J are TRBV4-1 and TRBJ2-7; D is possibly TRBD1 (6 bases). The CDR3 runs to 16 residues. V lost 1 base and J 0 bases, leaving 13 bases between the germline ends. Germline CDR1 reads MGHRA; CDR2 reads YSYEKL. CDR3 in DNA: TGCGCCAGCAGCCAAGTCGCTCGGACAGCCTCCTACGAGCAGTACTTC. It yields the protein CASSQVARTASYEQYF.

With respect to this clone: This sample includes further DNA sequences coding for the same CDR3. V and J are TRBV7-2 and TRBJ2-2; D is uncertain. The V gene lost 3 bases and the J gene lost 6 bases, with 2 bases spanning the gap. The germline gives CDR1 SGHTA, CDR2 FQGNSA. The CDR3 sequence is 11 residues long. CDR3 DNA sequence: TGTGCCAGCAGCTTGGCCGGGGAGCTGTTTTTT. Translated: CASSLAGELFF.

The CDR3 DNA sequence: TGTGCCAGTAGTCGACGACAGGGGACCGGGGAGCTGTTTTTT. Protein: CASSRRQGTGELFF. The J gene is TRBJ2-2, the V gene TRBV19; 8 nucleotides align to TRBD1. Germline V gene sequence: CDR1 LNHDA, CDR2 SQIVND (reference sequence). The CDR3 has 14 residues. With V trimmed by 5 bases and J by 5 bases, 4 bases remained unmatched.

The J gene is TRBJ2-1, the V gene TRBV9, with D maybe TRBD2 (5 bases). This CDR3 comprises 16 residues. Germline V gene lookup returns CDR1 SGDLS and CDR2 YYNGEE. V dropped 4 bases and J dropped 0 bases, with 14 bases sitting between them. The CDR3 nucleotides read TGTGCCAGCAGCCCCAGGTCGGGGAGCTCCTACAATGAGCAGTTCTTC. It specifies CASSPRSGSSYNEQFF.

The rearrangement joins TRBV18 to TRBJ2-2; 7 positions match TRBD2. Germline values: CDR1 KGHSH, CDR2 LQKENI. J lost 3 bases, V lost 5 bases, and 6 bases had no gene match. The CDR3 is made up of 15 amino acids. Here the CDR3 DNA reads TGTGCCAGCTCAACGGGACTACAGTACACCGGGGAGCTGTTTTTT. The encoded protein is CASSTGLQYTGELFF.

The rearrangement links TRBV6-5 to TRBJ1-2; TRBD1 is a possible D gene (5 bases). CDR1 MNHEY and CDR2 SVGAGI come from the germline V gene. Deletions cut 6 bases from V and 2 bases from J, with 13 bases between. The CDR3 covers 14 residues. The CDR3 sequence is CASRSGTDNYGYTF. The CDR3 nucleotides are TGTGCCAGCAGGTCCGGGACCGACAACTATGGCTACACCTTC.

The chain uses TRBV7-9 and TRBJ1-2, with D unclear. Trimming cost V 0 bases and J 7 bases, with 9 bases left between them. Germline-derived CDR1 and CDR2 are SEHNR and FQNEAQ (reference sequence). The CDR3 is made up of 13 amino acids. Here the CDR3 reads CASSLAVSLGYTF. The DNA of the CDR3 is TGTGCCAGCAGCTTAGCCGTGAGTCTTGGCTACACCTTC.

The V and J genes are TRBV28 and TRBJ2-7; D possibly corresponds to TRBD2 (7 bases). From germline, CDR1 is MDHEN and CDR2 SYDVKM. V was cut by 6 bases and J by 6 bases, with 12 bases left in between. This CDR3 comprises 12 residues. CDR3 region: CASRGGGLEQYF. The CDR3 bases are TGTGCCAGCAGGGGAGGGGGTCTCGAGCAGTACTTC.

For this clone: This specimen includes other DNA sequences encoding the same CDR3. The chain recombines TRBV6-6 with TRBJ1-6, with D uncertain. This CDR3 spans 11 amino acids. The V gene's germline CDR1 is MNHNY and CDR2 SVGAGI (reference sequence). V gave up 9 bases and J gave up 7 bases, with 7 bases separating them. The CDR3 spells CASSLNSPLHF. Written as DNA, the CDR3 is TGTGCCAGTTCGCTGAATTCACCCCTCCACTTT.

V usage is TRBV10-3 and J usage is TRBJ2-7; D remains ambiguous. The germline V and J ends were trimmed by 3 bases and 5 bases, with 17 bases remaining between them. The germline V gene encodes CDR1 ENHRY and CDR2 SYGVKD. This CDR3 is 15 amino acids long. The CDR3 sequence is CAISDPTGYWDEQYF. DNA for the CDR3: TGTGCCATCAGTGATCCTACTGGGTACTGGGACGAGCAGTACTTC.

The chain uses TRBV6-5 and TRBJ2-7; D may match TRBD1 or TRBD2 (6 bases each). Germline CDR1 and CDR2: MNHEY and SVGAGI. This CDR3 has 15 residues. V dropped 6 bases and J dropped 5 bases, with 20 bases sitting between them. The CDR3 nucleotides are TGTGCCAGCAGCCGATCTGTTCGGGGGCGGAACGAGCAGTACTTC. This codes for CASSRSVRGRNEQYF.

The rearrangement joins TRBV5-4 to TRBJ1-1, with 9 bases that match TRBD1. From germline, CDR1 is SGHNT and CDR2 YYREEE (reference sequence). Germline trimming cut 4 bases from V and 0 bases from J; bases unmatched to any gene: 7. This CDR3 spans 16 amino acids. The CDR3: CASSGQGSFMNTEAFF. In nucleotides, the CDR3 is TGTGCCAGCAGCGGACAGGGGAGTTTCATGAACACTGAAGCTTTCTTT.